This TCR beta chain was recovered during a study of control samples from healthy donors and cancer patients. Here immunoSEQ multiplex PCR was the method, and the copy in TCRdb shows in-frame clones only, minus some. The sample includes some 150,000 clones, more than 90% of them seen just once. In its sample, this clone was seen once. The CDR3 loop spans 14 amino acids. Germline V gene lookup returns CDR1 MDHEN and CDR2 SYDVKM. V gave up 6 bases and J gave up 2 bases, with 12 bases separating them. The sequence derives from a young man in good health. This rearrangement joins TRBV28 to TRBJ2-3; TRBD1 might be the D (6 bases). The sequencing input was blood. This chain's CDR3 is CASSPRDITDTQYF. CDR3 DNA sequence: TGTGCCAGCAGCCCCCGGGACATCACAGATACGCAGTATTTT.